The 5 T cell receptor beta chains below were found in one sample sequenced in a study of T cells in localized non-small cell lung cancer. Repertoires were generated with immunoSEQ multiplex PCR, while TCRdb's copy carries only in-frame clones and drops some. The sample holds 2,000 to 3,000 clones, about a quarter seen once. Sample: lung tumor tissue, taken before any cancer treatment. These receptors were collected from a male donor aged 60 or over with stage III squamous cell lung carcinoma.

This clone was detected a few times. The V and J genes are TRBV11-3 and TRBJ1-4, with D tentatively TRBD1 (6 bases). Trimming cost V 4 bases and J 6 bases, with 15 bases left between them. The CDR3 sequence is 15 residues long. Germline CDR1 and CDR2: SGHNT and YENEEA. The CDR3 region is CASSSQGGADEKLFF. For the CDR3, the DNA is TGTGCCAGCAGCTCTCAAGGGGGGGCGGATGAAAAACTGTTTTTT.

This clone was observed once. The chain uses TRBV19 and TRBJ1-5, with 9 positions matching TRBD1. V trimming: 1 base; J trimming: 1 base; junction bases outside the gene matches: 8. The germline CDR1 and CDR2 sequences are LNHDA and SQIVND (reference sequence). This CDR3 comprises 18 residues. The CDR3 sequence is CASSIVGTGTSSNQPQHF. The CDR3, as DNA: TGTGCCAGTAGTATAGTCGGGACAGGGACCAGCAGCAATCAGCCCCAGCATTTT.

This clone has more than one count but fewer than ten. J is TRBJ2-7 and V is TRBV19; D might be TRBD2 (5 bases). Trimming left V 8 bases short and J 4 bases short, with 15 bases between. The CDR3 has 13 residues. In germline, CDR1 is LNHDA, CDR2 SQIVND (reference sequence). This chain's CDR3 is CASYPGRTYEQYF. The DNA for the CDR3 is TGTGCCAGTTACCCTGGGCGGACTTACGAGCAGTACTTC.

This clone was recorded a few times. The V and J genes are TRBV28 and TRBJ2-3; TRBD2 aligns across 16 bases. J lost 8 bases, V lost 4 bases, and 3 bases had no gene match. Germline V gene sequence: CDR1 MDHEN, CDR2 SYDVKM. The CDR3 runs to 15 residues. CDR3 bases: TGTGCCAGCAGTTCCGGGACTAGCGGGAGGGGTACGCAGTATTTT. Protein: CASSSGTSGRGTQYF. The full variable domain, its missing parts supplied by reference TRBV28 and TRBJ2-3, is DVKVTQSSRYLVKRTGEKVFLECVQDMDHENMFWYRQDPGLGLRLIYFSYDVKMKEKGDIPEGYSVSREKKERFSLILESASTNQTSMYLCASSSGTSGRGTQYFGPGTRLTVL.

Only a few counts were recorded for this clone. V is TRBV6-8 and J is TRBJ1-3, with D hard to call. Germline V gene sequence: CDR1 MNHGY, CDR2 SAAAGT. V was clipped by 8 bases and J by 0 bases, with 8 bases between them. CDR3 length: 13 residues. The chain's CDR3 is CASGRSSGNTIYF. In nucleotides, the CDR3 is TGTGCCAGCGGGAGGAGCTCTGGAAACACCATATATTTT.